This TCR beta chain was captured by sequencing in a study of blood T cell repertoires in COVID-19. Study overall: PBMCs, B-cell-depleted T cells, or T cells provided the cDNA or gDNA that made up the material.

Self-reported history from a screening survey and questionnaire set each donor's cohort. The germline V and J ends were trimmed by 3 bases and 4 bases, with 18 bases remaining between them. The CDR3 contains 16 residues. Per germline, CDR1 SGHAT and CDR2 FQNNGV. Study processing details: Reference gene primers were amplified, and this amplification served to estimate nucleated cell counts. The protocol was immunoSEQ multiplex PCR, while the TCRdb copy is restricted to in-frame clones and leaves out a portion. The V and J calls and clone size are taken from that table; D and trimming were inferred from the DNA. Of about 400,000 clones detected, 70% to 90% appear once; the ten largest clones hold around 0.97%.

The clonotype originates from a young woman with acute COVID-19. The sequenced material came from PBMCs or T cells enriched from blood (not recorded which). The V call is TRBV11-2, the J call TRBJ1-2; D is uncertain. CDR3 nucleotides: TGTGCCAGCAGCTTTAATGAGCGGCTGGGAGGCTATGGCTACACCTTC. It translates to CASSFNERLGGYGYTF. Supplemented by reference TRBV11-2 and TRBJ1-2, the full variable domain reads EAGVAQSPRYKIIEKRQSVAFWCNPISGHATLYWYQQILGQGPKLLIQFQNNGVVDDSQLPKDRFSAERLKGVDSTLKIQPAKLEDSAVYLCASSFNERLGGYGYTFGSGTRLTVV.